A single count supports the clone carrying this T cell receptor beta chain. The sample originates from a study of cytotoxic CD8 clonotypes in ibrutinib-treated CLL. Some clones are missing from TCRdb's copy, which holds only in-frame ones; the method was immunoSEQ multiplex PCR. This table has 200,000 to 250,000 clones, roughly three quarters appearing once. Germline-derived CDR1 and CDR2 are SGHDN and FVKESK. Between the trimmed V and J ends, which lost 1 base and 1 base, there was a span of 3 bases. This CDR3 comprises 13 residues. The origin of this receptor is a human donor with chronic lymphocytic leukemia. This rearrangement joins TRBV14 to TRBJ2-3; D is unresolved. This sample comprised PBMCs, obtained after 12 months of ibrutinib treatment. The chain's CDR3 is CASSQAGTDTQYF. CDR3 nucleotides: TGTGCCAGCAGCCAAGCCGGCACAGATACGCAGTATTTT.